This is a list of T cell receptor beta chains from one sample in a study of cytomegalovirus exposure and HLA in healthy donors. Sequenced by immunoSEQ multiplex PCR; TCRdb stores in-frame clones only, minus some. The table includes about 130,000 clones, around 83% detected once. The sequencing input was PBMCs. These receptor sequences come from a young woman in good health and CMV-seropositive. Both conserved end residues are part of each CDR3.

TRBV5-4	TRBJ1-2	12	CASSPGGGGYTF
TRBV10-3	TRBJ2-1	13	CATWTSSSDEQFF
TRBV7-4	TRBJ2-5	15	CASSFPTGGKETQYF
TRBV10-3	TRBJ2-5	15	CAISEWAGDRETQYF
TRBV6-6	TRBJ2-7	15	CAGSVTRTGGDEQYF
TRBV28	TRBJ1-2	13	CASSLQGSYGYTF
TRBV11-2	NA	13	CASSLVRRYEQYF
TRBV5-1	TRBJ1-1	16	CASSLLQGRGDTEAFF
TRBV29-1	TRBJ1-2	14	CTSGRRGRVSGYTF
TRBV27	TRBJ2-5	14	CASSLSPGSGTQYF
TRBV5-5	TRBJ2-7	14	CASSLIRGPYEQYF
TRBV19	TRBJ1-5	13	CASHPGGGQPQHF
TRBV5-1	TRBJ2-2	15	CASSLGQGDTGELFF
TRBV19	TRBJ1-5	13	CASSIGGDQPQHF
TRBV6-1	TRBJ2-1	17	CASSDRKGLSSYNEQFF
TRBV5-1	TRBJ1-1	14	CASSLDRGGTEAFF
TRBV4-1	TRBJ2-5	17	CVSSQGGIQGAWETQYF
TRBV29-1	TRBJ2-1	13	CSVGGVLFHEQFF
TRBV7-3	TRBJ1-6	15	CASSQGGRANSPLHF
TRBV2	TRBJ2-1	11	CASSDRGEQFF
TRBV19	TRBJ1-2	15	CASSIDSLPVYGYTF
TRBV30	TRBJ2-7	12	CAWKSTVYEQYF
TRBV14	TRBJ2-1	15	CASSLLGTSRNEQFF
TRBV1	TRBJ1-5	11	CTSSPGQPQHF
TRBV25-1	TRBJ1-3	15	CASSNQGSSGNTIYF
TRBV19	TRBJ2-7	15	CASSPEQGYSYEQYF
TRBV6-6	TRBJ2-7	14	CASSVGTPAYEQYF
TRBV10-3	TRBJ1-1	15	CAISEPGQRNTEAFF
TRBV29-1	TRBJ2-1	15	CSAALGTSGIGEQFF
TRBV4-1	TRBJ2-2	18	CASSQVASGGSNTGELFF
TRBV18	TRBJ2-3	13	CASSPIETDTQYF
TRBV2	TRBJ2-7	14	CASTGGRYSYEQYF
TRBV28	TRBJ2-7	13	CASSLTGSYEQYF
TRBV19	TRBJ2-5	17	CASSTTTGDPLQETQYF
TRBV29-1	TRBJ1-4	13	CSVDQDGREKLFF
TRBV12-5	TRBJ2-7	14	CASAFDRGTYEQYF
TRBV20-1	TRBJ2-5	11	CSAMNSETQYF
TRBV18	TRBJ2-4	14	CASSPPGSENIQYF
TRBV5-1	TRBJ2-5	11	CASTNQETQYF
TRBV5-4	NA	14	CASSPGTGDYEQYF
TRBV6-5	TRBJ1-1	15	CASSYSGGGSAEAFF
TRBV28	TRBJ2-3	16	CASSPETLGFTDTQYF
TRBV9	TRBJ2-3	15	CASSPWDRATDTQYF
TRBV7-9	TRBJ2-7	15	CSSSLNHDRGEEQYF
TRBV5-1	TRBJ1-4	14	CASSEGQLNEKLFF
TRBV19	TRBJ1-6	15	CASSFSTDPNSPLHF
TRBV12-5	TRBJ2-7	12	CASGGTAGEQYF
TRBV5-1	TRBJ2-3	14	CASSLVASADTQYF
TRBV4-1	TRBJ1-1	14	CASSQVYGGTEAFF
TRBV7-3	TRBJ1-1	12	CASSLQGGEAFF